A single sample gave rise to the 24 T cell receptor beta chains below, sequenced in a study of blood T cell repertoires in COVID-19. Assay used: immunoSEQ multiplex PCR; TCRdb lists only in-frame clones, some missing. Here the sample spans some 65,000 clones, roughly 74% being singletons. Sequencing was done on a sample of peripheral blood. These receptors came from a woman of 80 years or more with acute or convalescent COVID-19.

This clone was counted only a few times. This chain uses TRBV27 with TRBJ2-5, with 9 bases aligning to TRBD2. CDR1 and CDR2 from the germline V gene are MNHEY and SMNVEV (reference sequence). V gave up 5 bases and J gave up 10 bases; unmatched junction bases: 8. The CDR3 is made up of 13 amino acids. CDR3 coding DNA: TGTGCCAGCAGTACATTAGCGGGAGAGGTCCAGTACTTC. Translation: CASSTLAGEVQYF.

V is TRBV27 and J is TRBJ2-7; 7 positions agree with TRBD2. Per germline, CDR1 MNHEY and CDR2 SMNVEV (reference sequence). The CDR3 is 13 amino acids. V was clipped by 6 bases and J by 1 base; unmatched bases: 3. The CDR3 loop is CASRLANSYEQYF. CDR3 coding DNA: TGTGCCAGCAGACTAGCGAATTCCTACGAGCAGTACTTC.

CDR3 DNA sequence: TGCAGCGTTGCAGGGGGCCGGGAGACCCAGTACTTC. Protein sequence: CSVAGGRETQYF. The rearrangement joins TRBV29-1 to TRBJ2-5, with TRBD1 matching over 8 bases. Per germline, CDR1 SQVTM and CDR2 ANQGSEA. This CDR3 spans 12 amino acids. V was clipped by 4 bases and J by 5 bases; unmatched bases: 3. Full variable domain (outside the CDR3, taken from reference TRBV29-1 and TRBJ2-5): SAVISQKPSRDICQRGTSLTIQCQVDSQVTMMFWYRQQPGQSLTLIATANQGSEATYESGFVIDKFPISRPNLTFSTLTVSNMSPEDSSIYLCSVAGGRETQYFGPGTRLLVL.

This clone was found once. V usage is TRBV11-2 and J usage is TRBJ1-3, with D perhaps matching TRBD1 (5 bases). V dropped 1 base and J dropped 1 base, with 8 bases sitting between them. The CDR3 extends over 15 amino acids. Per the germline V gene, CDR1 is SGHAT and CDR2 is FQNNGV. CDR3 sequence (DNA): TGTGCCAGCAGCTTAGCCCGGACATCTGGAAACACCATATATTTT. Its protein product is CASSLARTSGNTIYF. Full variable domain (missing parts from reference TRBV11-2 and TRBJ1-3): EAGVAQSPRYKIIEKRQSVAFWCNPISGHATLYWYQQILGQGPKLLIQFQNNGVVDDSQLPKDRFSAERLKGVDSTLKIQPAKLEDSAVYLCASSLARTSGNTIYFGEGSWLTVV.

CDR3 sequence reads: CASSQYSSYEQYF. The CDR3 nucleotides are TGTGCCAGCAGCCAATACAGCTCCTACGAGCAGTACTTC. The rearrangement joins TRBV14 to TRBJ2-7, with D hard to call. Germline V gives CDR1 SGHDN, CDR2 FVKESK. Between the trimmed V and J ends, which lost 2 bases and 0 bases, there was a span of 5 bases. The CDR3 runs to 13 residues.

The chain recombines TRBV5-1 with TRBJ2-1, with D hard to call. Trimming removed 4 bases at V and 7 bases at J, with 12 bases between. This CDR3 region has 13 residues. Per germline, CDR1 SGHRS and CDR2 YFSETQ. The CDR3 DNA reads TGCGCCAGCAGCGCTCGACTTGCAAATGAGCAGTTCTTC. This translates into CASSARLANEQFF.

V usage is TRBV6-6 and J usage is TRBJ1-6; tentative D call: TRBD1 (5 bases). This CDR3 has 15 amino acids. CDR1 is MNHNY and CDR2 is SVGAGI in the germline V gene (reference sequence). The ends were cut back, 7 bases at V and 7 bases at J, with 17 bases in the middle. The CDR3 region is CASTVGAAPNSPLHF. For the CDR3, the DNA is TGTGCCAGCACCGTAGGGGCAGCGCCGAATTCACCCCTCCACTTT.

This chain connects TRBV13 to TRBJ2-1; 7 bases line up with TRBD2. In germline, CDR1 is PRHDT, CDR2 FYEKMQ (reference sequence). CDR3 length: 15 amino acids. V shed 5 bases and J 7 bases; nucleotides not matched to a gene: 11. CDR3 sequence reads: CASSVEGGPSNEQFF. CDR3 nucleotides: TGTGCCAGCAGCGTCGAGGGAGGGCCCTCGAATGAGCAGTTCTTC.

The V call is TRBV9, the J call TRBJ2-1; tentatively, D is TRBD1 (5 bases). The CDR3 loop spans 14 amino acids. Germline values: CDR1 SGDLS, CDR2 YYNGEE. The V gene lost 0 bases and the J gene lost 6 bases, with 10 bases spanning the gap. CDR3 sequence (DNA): TGTGCCAGCAGCGTAGCCCCAGGGTTCAATGAGCAGTTCTTC. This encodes CASSVAPGFNEQFF.

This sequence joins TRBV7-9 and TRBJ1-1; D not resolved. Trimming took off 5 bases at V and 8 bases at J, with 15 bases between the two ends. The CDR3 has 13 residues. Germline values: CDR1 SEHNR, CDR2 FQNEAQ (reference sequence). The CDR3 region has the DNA TGTGCCAGCAGCACCCCGTCCAGATCCGAAGCTTTCTTT. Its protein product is CASSTPSRSEAFF.

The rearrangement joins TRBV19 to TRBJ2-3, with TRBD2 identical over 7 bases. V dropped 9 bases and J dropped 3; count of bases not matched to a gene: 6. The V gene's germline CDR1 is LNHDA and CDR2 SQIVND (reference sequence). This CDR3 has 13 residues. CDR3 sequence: CASRTSGTDTQYF. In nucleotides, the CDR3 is TGTGCCAGCCGGACTAGTGGGACAGATACGCAGTATTTT.

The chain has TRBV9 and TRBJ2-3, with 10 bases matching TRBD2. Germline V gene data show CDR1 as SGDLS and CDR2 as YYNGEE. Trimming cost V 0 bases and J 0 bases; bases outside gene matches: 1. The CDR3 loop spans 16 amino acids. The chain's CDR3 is CASSVGTSGSTDTQYF. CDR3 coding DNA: TGTGCCAGCAGCGTAGGGACTAGCGGTAGCACAGATACGCAGTATTTT.

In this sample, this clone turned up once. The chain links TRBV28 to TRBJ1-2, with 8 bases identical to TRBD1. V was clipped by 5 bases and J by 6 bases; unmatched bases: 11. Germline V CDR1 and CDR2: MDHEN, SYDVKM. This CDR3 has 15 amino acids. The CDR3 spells CASSPIRTGIHGYTF. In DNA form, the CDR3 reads TGTGCCAGCAGTCCAATCCGGACAGGGATTCATGGCTACACCTTC.

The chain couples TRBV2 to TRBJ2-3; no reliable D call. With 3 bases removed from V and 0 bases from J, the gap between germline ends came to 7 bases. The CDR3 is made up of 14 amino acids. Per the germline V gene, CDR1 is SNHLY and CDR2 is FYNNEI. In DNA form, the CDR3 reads TGTGCCAGCAGTGACGGTGGTAGCACAGATACGCAGTATTTT. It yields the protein CASSDGGSTDTQYF. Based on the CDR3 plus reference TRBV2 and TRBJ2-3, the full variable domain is EPEVTQTPSHQVTQMGQEVILRCVPISNHLYFYWYRQILGQKVEFLVSFYNNEISEKSEIFDDQFSVERPDGSNFTLKIRSTKLEDSAMYFCASSDGGSTDTQYFGPGTRLTVL.

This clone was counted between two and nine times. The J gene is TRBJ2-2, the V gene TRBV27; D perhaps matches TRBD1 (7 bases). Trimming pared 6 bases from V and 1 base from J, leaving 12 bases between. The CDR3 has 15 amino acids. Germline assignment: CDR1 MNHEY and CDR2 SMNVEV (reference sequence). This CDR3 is CASSPGDRNTGELFF. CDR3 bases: TGTGCCAGCAGCCCGGGGGACAGGAACACCGGGGAGCTGTTTTTT.

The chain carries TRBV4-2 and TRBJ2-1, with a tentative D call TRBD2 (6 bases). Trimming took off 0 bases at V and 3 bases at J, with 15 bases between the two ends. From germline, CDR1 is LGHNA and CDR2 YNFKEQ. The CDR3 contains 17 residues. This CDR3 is CASSQEGSNGGYNEQFF. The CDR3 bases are TGTGCCAGCAGCCAAGAAGGTTCTAACGGGGGCTACAATGAGCAGTTCTTC.

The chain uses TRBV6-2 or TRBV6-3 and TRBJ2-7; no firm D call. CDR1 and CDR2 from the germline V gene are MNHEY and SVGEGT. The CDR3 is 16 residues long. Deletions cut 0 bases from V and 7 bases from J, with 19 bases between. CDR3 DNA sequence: TGTGCCAGCAGTTACTCTCCCCTATATCCCCCGGTGGAGCAGTACTTC. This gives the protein CASSYSPLYPPVEQYF.

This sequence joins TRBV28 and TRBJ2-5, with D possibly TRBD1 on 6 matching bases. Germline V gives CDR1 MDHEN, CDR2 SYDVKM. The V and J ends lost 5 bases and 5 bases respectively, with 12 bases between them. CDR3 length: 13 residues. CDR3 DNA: TGTGCCAGCAGTAAGGACAGTTTTGAGACCCAGTACTTC. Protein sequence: CASSKDSFETQYF.

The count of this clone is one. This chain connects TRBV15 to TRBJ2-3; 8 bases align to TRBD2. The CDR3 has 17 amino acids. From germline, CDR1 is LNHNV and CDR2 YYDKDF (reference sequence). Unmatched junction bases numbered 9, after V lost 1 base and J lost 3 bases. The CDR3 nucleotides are TGTGCCACCAGCAGAGGTCGGAGCGGGAGAGAAACAGATACGCAGTATTTT. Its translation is CATSRGRSGRETDTQYF.

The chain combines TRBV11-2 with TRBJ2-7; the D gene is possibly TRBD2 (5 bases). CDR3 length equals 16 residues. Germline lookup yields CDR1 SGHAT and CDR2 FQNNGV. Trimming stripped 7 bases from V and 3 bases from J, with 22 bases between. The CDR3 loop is CASTYNQRLGNYEQYF. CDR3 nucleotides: TGTGCCAGCACCTACAATCAGCGGCTGGGAAACTACGAGCAGTACTTC.

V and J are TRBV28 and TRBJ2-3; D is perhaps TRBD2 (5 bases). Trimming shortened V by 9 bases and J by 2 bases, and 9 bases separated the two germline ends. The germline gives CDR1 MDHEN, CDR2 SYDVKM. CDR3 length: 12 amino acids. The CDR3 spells CASGLNTDTQYF. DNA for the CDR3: TGTGCCAGTGGACTTAACACAGATACGCAGTATTTT.

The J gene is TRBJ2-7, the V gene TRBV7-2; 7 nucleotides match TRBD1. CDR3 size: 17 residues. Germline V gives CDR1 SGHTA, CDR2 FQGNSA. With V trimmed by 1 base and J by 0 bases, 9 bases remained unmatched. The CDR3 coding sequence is TGTGCCAGCAGCTTAGATCGGACAGGCTTAATCTCCTACGAGCAGTACTTC. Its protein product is CASSLDRTGLISYEQYF.

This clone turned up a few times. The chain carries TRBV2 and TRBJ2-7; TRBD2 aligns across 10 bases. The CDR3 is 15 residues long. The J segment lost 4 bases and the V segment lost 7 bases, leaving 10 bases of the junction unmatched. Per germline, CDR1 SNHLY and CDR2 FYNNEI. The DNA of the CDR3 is TGTGCCAGCACCCTCGGGCTAGCGGGAGCGTACGAGCAGTACTTC. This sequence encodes CASTLGLAGAYEQYF.

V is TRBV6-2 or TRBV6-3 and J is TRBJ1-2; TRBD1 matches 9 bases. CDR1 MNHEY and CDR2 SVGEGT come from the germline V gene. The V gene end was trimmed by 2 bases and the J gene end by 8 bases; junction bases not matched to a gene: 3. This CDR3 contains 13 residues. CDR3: CASSYGTGRGYTF. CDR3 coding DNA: TGTGCCAGCAGTTACGGGACAGGGCGCGGCTACACCTTC.